These 2 T cell receptor beta chains share one sample of origin, sequenced in a study of cytomegalovirus exposure and HLA in healthy donors (TCRdb year 2017). Library prep was done by the immunoSEQ multiplex PCR assay. TCRdb provides this immuneACCESS table in a form limited to in-frame rearrangements. Some clones are lacking; in checked studies, under half of them reflect an unresolved V gene, and why the rest are absent is not known. The sample table contains 250,000 to 400,000 clones; only one count was recorded for 87% of them. The biggest ten clones account for approximately 1.2% of the sample. The sample was PBMCs. The receptors were sampled from a woman in her twenties or thirties in good health and CMV-seropositive.

This chain links TRBV28 with TRBJ1-2, with unresolved D. V lost 6 bases, J lost 2 bases, and 13 bases lay in between. Germline values: CDR1 MDHEN, CDR2 SYDVKM. This CDR3 comprises 14 residues. CDR3 nucleotides: TGTGCCAGCAGCGGTGGAAGTCGGAACTATGGCTACACCTTC. Protein product: CASSGGSRNYGYTF.

In the case of this clone: Other DNA sequences in the same sample also yield this CDR3. The chain employs TRBV7-9 and TRBJ2-3; D is undetermined. The V gene's germline CDR1 is SEHNR and CDR2 FQNEAQ (reference sequence). The CDR3 totals 14 residues. V lost 0 bases, J lost 0 bases, and 4 bases lay in between. CDR3 sequence reads: CASSLADSTDTQYF. The CDR3 DNA is TGTGCCAGCAGCTTAGCGGACAGCACAGATACGCAGTATTTT.